This TCR beta chain was documented in a study of breast tumors, draining lymph nodes, adjacent tissues. From the multiplex PCR reads, TCRdb called clonotypes with MiXCR, one entry per CDR3 protein. This sample has around 130,000 distinct CDR3 sequences, with less than 25% found just once. This clonotype was seen ten or more times. The CDR3 consists of 14 residues. CDR1 is SGHRS, CDR2 YFSETQ, per germline. The junction had 8 bases not matched to a gene; V was cut back by 4 bases and J by 6 bases. Breast cancer patients provided tissue from their axillary draining lymph nodes. The V gene is TRBV5-1, the J gene TRBJ1-2; TRBD1 matches 8 bases. The sequence derives from a female donor with breast cancer. Some clones in this sample may be carry-over from other donors' samples. Material for sequencing was axillary lymph node tissue. The CDR3 region has the DNA TGCGCCAGCAGCCACCGGGACAGGAGGGATGGCTACACCTTC. It is translated as CASSHRDRRDGYTF.